Given below is one TCR beta chain in context. This clonotype came up many times. Its antigen is not yet known. No quality values exist for individual bases; no much larger clone is one base distant. The protocol used for the library was 5' RACE. The data were produced on a NextSeq 500. The TCR library protocol attached a unique molecular identifier to each TCR cDNA molecule to allow correction of PCR and sequencing errors. Processing in the source paper ran as follows. TCR identification, UMI-based error correction and CDR3 extraction were all carried out with Decombinator tools. Expanded TCRs were defined as those above a frequency of 2 per 1,000, corresponding to the top 1% of the tumor frequency distribution. Each repertoire was subsampled 100 times to 5,000 TCRs, after which Renyi diversity was computed with the R vegan package. To build CDR3 similarity networks, amino acid triplet string-kernel similarity was used, and CDR3s were connected when their pairwise similarity was above 0.82. The public reads were reprocessed in TCRdb via fastp at Q25 and MiXCR, keeping in-frame beta chains. A single entry per CDR3 protein holds the most common genes and DNA from its merged rows. TCRdb assigned the V and J calls; the authors' analysis was not used. A total of approximately 47,000 distinct CDR3 sequences appear in this sample, approximately 7.6% of them only once. The ten biggest clones cover 10% to 15% of the sample.

There are 13 amino acids in the CDR3, from cysteine to phenylalanine inclusive. The sequence is cut down to CDR3 DNA, 39 bases in frame from base 1. CDR1 and CDR2 are read off the germline V gene (reference sequence) as LNHDA and SQIVND. Between the V and J ends, shortened by 10 bases and 3 bases respectively, the junction contains 13 bases. The intended sense of this specimen's time point label: sample taken at primary tumor resection. TCR sequencing used whole RNA extracted from tumor and nontumor lung tissue, or from cryopreserved PBMC samples, without cell sorting. The donors were 72 patients from the lung TRACERx cohort who had early-stage, untreated non-small cell lung cancer. Patients were selected for TCR sequencing only if sufficient RNA was available from at least two tumor regions. This sample is part of a study of spatial heterogeneity in lung cancer (dated by TCRdb to the late 2010s). Regarding the study in general: Beta-chain transcripts were consistently detected in greater numbers than alpha-chain transcripts, which likely reflected higher beta-chain transcript abundance. Both alpha and beta chains were TCR-sequenced in around 230 tumor regions, approximately 64 matched nontumor lung samples and some 50 PBMC samples obtained at surgery. In the raw uncorrected reads, each unique combination of TCR and UMI appeared more than ten times on average. The study linked features of the TCR repertoire to counts of nonsynonymous mutations, which were determined by whole-exome sequencing of tumor tissue. In non-small cell lung cancer, the study quantitatively compared TCR alpha and beta repertoires across several tumor regions, matched nontumor lung, and blood. Results and caveats for the whole study, not just this receptor: Additional single-cell paired TCR alpha and beta sequencing was considered necessary to confirm, at a functional level, the hypothesis that regional TCRs recognize regional mutations. Ubiquitous expanded tumor TCRs were found in blood more often at tumor resection than at routine follow-up.

This TCR was sampled from a female donor with early-stage non-small cell lung cancer. Sequenced here: PBMCs, sampled at surgery. The sequence is built from TRBV19 and TRBJ1-5, with no confidently assigned D gene. The CDR3 protein is CATKSSNNQPQHF. The bases read TGTGCCACCAAAAGTAGTAACAATCAGCCCCAGCATTTT.